The clone carrying this T cell receptor (beta chain) was recorded a few times. Its antigen is unknown. This sample was taken from a study of T cells in Graves' hyperthyroidism and ophthalmopathy. Study-wide findings and caveats: Within blood appeared most thyroid clonotypes that had expanded above 0.001.

What was amplified from RNA transcripts were TCR beta CDR3 regions. A set of HTBI primers served as the primers for a first-round RT-PCR of the TCR CDR3. Via MiXCR, TCRdb re-called the multiplex PCR reads, giving one row per CDR3 protein. The sample carries 300,000 to 450,000 distinct CDR3 sequences, under 15% recorded once. The V end was cut by 1 base, the J end by 4 bases, with 8 bases between. The CDR3 consists of 13 residues. Germline CDR1 MGHRA, CDR2 YSYEKL. The clonotype originates from a woman in her twenties or thirties with Graves' hyperthyroidism. Specimen: blood. V and J are TRBV4-1 and TRBJ2-7; D unclear. The CDR3 coding sequence is TGCGCCAGCAGCCAAGGGTTGTTTTACGAGCAGTACTTC. The encoded protein is CASSQGLFYEQYF.